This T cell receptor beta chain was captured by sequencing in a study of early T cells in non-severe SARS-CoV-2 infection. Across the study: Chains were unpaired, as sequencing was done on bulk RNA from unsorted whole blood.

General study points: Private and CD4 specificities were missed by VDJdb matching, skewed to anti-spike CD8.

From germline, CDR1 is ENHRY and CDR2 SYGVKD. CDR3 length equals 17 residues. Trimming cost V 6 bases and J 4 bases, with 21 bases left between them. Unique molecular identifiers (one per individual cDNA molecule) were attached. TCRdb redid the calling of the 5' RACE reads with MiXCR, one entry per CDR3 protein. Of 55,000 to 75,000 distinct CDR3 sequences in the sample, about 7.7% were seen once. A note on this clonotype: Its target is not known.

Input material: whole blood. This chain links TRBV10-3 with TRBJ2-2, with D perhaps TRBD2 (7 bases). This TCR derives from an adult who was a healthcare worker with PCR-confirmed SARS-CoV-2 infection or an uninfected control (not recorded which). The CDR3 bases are TGTGCCATCAGCCAAGGGGGTACTAGCGTGGGCACCGGGGAGCTGTTTTTT. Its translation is CAISQGGTSVGTGELFF.